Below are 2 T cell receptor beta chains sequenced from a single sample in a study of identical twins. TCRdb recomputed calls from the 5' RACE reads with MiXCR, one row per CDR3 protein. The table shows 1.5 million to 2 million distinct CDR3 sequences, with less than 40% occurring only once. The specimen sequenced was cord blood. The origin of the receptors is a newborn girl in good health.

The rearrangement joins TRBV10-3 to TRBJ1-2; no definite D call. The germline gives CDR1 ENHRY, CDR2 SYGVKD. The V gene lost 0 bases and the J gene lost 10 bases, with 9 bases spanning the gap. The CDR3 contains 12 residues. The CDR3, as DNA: TGTGCCATCAGTGAGTCGAGTGTTAACTACACCTTC. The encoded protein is CAISESSVNYTF.

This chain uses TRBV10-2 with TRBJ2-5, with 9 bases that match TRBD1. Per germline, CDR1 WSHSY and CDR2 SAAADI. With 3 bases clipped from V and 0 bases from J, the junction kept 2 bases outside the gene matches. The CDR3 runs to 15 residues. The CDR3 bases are TGCGCCAGCAGTGACAGGACAGGGGACCAAGAGACCCAGTACTTC. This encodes CASSDRTGDQETQYF.